The 9 T cell receptor beta chains in this list originate from one sample, sequenced in a study of T cells after yellow fever vaccination. TCRdb itself ran the 5' RACE reads through MiXCR, one entry per CDR3 protein. The sample carries 610,000 or so distinct CDR3 sequences, 12% recorded once. The sample here was PBMCs, taken on the day of the yellow fever booster vaccination. The receptor set was obtained from a man aged 25 to 45 who received the YFV17D yellow fever vaccine.

The rearrangement joins TRBV28 to TRBJ2-1, with 8 positions matching TRBD2. Trimming took 4 bases from V and 8 from J; bases not matched to a gene: 7. Germline CDR1 is MDHEN and CDR2 is SYDVKM. This CDR3 contains 14 residues. This CDR3 reads CASSYTGGVDEQFF. CDR3 bases: TGTGCCAGCAGTTACACCGGGGGGGTCGATGAGCAGTTCTTC.

This chain joins TRBV5-4 and TRBJ1-2; possibly TRBD1 for D (6 bases). V gave up 0 bases and J gave up 7 bases, with 16 bases separating them. Germline-derived CDR1 and CDR2 are SGHNT and YYREEE (reference sequence). The CDR3 sequence is 15 residues long. CDR3 residues: CASSLVGRDIGGYTF. The CDR3 nucleotides read TGTGCCAGCAGCTTGGTGGGCAGGGACATTGGTGGCTACACCTTC.

The rearrangement joins TRBV18 to TRBJ1-1, with D unresolved. CDR3 length: 14 residues. V lost 5 bases and J lost 2, with 12 bases in between. CDR1 and CDR2 (germline): KGHSH, LQKENI. In DNA, the CDR3 is TGTGCCAGCTCATTAGACCAGGAAAACACTGAAGCTTTCTTT. Translating it yields CASSLDQENTEAFF.

The chain recombines TRBV5-1 with TRBJ2-2, with D tentatively TRBD1 (6 bases). Germline V gives CDR1 SGHRS, CDR2 YFSETQ. Trimming removed 4 bases at V and 0 bases at J, with 13 bases between. This CDR3 is 16 amino acids long. DNA for the CDR3: TGCGCCAGCAGCGGCCGGGACACCTCGAACACCGGGGAGCTGTTTTTT. Amino acids: CASSGRDTSNTGELFF.

In this sample, this clonotype turned up a few times. The gene calls are TRBV9 and TRBJ1-4; the D is unclear. Germline V gives CDR1 SGDLS, CDR2 YYNGEE. V was trimmed by 7 bases and J by 7 bases, leaving 11 bases between them. The CDR3 contains 12 residues. CDR3 amino acids: CASSNYSEKLFF. Here the CDR3 DNA reads TGTGCCAGCTCAAACTACAGTGAAAAACTGTTTTTT.

The chain has TRBV12-3 or TRBV12-4 and TRBJ2-1; D gene uncertain. The CDR3 runs to 13 residues. With 6 bases removed from V and 3 bases from J, the gap between germline ends came to 9 bases. In DNA, the CDR3 is TGTGCCAGCAGGAAGACAAACTACAATGAGCAGTTCTTC. Residues: CASRKTNYNEQFF.

The chain combines TRBV28 with TRBJ2-7; D may be TRBD2 (6 bases). Germline V gives CDR1 MDHEN, CDR2 SYDVKM. With 8 bases removed from V and 1 base from J, the gap between germline ends came to 18 bases. This CDR3 is 15 amino acids long. Written as DNA, the CDR3 is TGTGCCAGCTATTCCACCGGGACTGATTCCTACGAGCAGTACTTC. Protein sequence: CASYSTGTDSYEQYF.

The chain employs TRBV5-1 and TRBJ2-5; D not resolved. Deletions cut 6 bases from V and 3 bases from J, with 9 bases between. Germline CDR1 reads SGHRS; CDR2 reads YFSETQ. CDR3 length: 12 residues. CDR3 nucleotides: TGCGCCAGCAAGAGTTACGAAGAGACCCAGTACTTC. The encoded protein is CASKSYEETQYF.

This clonotype occurred a few times. The chain links TRBV6-1 to TRBJ2-4; TRBD2 matches at 7 bases. The V segment lost 7 bases and the J segment 4 bases; nucleotides outside the gene matches: 10. The CDR3 has 15 amino acids. Germline loops: CDR1 MNHNS, CDR2 SASEGT. Written as DNA, the CDR3 is TGTGCCAGCACTCTATCCGGGACTAAGAAAAACATTCAGTACTTC. Encoded protein: CASTLSGTKKNIQYF.